Sequencing of this TCR beta chain was carried out in a study of cytomegalovirus exposure and HLA in healthy donors. General observations from the study: Subsequent analysis found a tendency for first-cohort TCR clusters to co-occur within the roughly 130 validation repertoires.

The germline gives CDR1 MDHEN, CDR2 SYDVKM. The CDR3 is 13 residues long. The ends were cut back, 2 bases at V and 3 bases at J, with 7 bases in the middle. Libraries were prepared by immunoSEQ multiplex PCR; TCRdb keeps only in-frame clonotypes and omits some of them. The sample has 150,000 to 200,000 clones, 80% to 85% seen once; the top ten hold roughly 10%. On this clone: As yet, its antigen is unknown.

This receptor was obtained from a man under 40 in good health and CMV-seropositive. Sequenced: PBMCs. V usage is TRBV28 and J usage is TRBJ2-5; perhaps TRBD2 as D (6 bases). In DNA, the CDR3 is TGTGCCAGCAGTTTAGGCGGGGAAGAGACCCAGTACTTC. Amino acids: CASSLGGEETQYF.